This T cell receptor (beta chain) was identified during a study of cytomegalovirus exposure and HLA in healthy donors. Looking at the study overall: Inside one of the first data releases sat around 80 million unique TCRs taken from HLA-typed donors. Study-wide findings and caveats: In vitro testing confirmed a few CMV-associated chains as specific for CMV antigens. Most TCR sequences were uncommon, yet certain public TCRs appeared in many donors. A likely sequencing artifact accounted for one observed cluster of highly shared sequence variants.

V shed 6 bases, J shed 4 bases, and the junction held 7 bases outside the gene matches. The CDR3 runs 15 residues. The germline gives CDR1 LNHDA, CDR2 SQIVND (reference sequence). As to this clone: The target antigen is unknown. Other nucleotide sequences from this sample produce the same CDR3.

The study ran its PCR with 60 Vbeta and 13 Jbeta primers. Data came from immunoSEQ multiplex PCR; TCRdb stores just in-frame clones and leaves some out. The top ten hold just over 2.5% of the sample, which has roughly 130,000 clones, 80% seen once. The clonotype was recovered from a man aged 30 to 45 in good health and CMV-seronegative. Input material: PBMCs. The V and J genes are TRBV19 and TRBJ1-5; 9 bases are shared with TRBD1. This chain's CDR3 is CASSSGQGLNQPQHF. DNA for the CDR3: TGTGCCAGTAGCTCTGGACAGGGGCTAAATCAGCCCCAGCATTTT.